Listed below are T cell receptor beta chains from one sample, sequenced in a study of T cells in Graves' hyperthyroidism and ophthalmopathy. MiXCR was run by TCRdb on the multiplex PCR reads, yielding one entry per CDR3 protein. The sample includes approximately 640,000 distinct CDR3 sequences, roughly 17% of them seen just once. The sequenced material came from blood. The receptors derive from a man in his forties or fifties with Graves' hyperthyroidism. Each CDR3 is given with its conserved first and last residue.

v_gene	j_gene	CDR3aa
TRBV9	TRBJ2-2	CASSFRDSTGELFF
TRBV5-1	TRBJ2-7	CASSWGIDGTYEQYF
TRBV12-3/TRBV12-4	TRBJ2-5	CASTGTSGSSAQYF
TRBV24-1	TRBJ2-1	CATSKPGTGEFNEQFF
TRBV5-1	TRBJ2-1	CASSLAVNNEQFF
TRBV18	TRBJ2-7	CASSPTAGTYEQYF
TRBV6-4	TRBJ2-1	CATYIWTSGSSYNEQFF
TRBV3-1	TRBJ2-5	CASSPGSGRKETQYF
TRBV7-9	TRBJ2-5	CASSITEGQETQYF
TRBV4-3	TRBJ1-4	CASSQDVGTLNEKLFF
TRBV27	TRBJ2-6	CASSLFLGSSGANVLTF
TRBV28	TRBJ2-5	CASISAGGGKETQYF
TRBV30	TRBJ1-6	CAWSAFGDSYNSPLHF
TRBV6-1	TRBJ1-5	CASSEVVTRMDQPQHF
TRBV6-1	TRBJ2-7	CASRDHSPYEQYF
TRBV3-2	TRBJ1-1	CASSQGGQYMNTEAFF
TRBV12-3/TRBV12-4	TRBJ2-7	CASTLAGLGYEQYF
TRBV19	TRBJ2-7	CASSPLGETGSYEQYF
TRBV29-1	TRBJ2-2	CSVGGGMEELFF
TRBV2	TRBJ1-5	CASSPGQTRNQPQHF
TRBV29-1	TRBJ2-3	CSVITGTDTQYF
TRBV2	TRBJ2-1	CASSKDSYYEQFF
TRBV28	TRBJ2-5	CASSFTGQETQYF
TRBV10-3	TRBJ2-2	CAISERDRVHGELFF
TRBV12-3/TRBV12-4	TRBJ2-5	CASRSSDQETQYF
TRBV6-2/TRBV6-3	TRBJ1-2	CASSSDYARGYTF
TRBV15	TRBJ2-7	CATSAGAEQYF
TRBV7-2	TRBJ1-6	CASSSSQAPNSPLHF
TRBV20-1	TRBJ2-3	CSAHGTSGNTDTQYF
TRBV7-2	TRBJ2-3	CASGAGADTQYF
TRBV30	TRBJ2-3	CAWSAGAGSTDTQYF